The sequence of this T cell receptor beta chain was determined in a study of blood T cell repertoires in COVID-19 (TCRdb year 2020). Looking at the study overall: Samples covering the acute and convalescent phases of COVID-19 were provided by collaborators in the United States, Italy and Spain. The dataset comprised deeply sampled blood TCRbeta repertoires from subjects exposed to, actively infected with, or recovered from COVID-19. The prospective study material was composed of cDNA or gDNA derived from T cells, B-cell-depleted T cells, or PBMCs. Where HLA class I and class II types were available, the types were taken from metadata supplied by the sample provider, not from assay-based typing. A de-identified subject ID, COVID-19 status, age in years and sex were almost always included in the sample metadata. The repertoires were released in a freely available public database meant as a resource for research on the immune response to SARS-CoV-2. The samples were drawn from the first 160 participants of the ongoing ImmuneRACE study and from 1,200 or so subjects provided by 6 global collaborators.

Regarding this clone: Its antigen remains unidentified. Per-base quality was not reported, and no clone a single base away is much larger than it.

TCRbeta CDR3 regions were amplified from genomic DNA by means of the immunoSEQ Assay, a bias-controlled multiplex PCR. Per the source publication's procedure: Nucleated cell counts per sample were estimated from amplification of reference gene primers within the assay. To quantify the absolute abundance of each unique TCRbeta CDR3 rearrangement, sequence reads were collapsed and filtered. For each sample, productive Simpson clonality was calculated as the square root of Simpson's diversity index over productive rearrangements. This is the immuneACCESS table as TCRdb keeps it, with only in-frame sequences that have V and J called. A part of the clones is gone; compared with another copy, unresolved V genes explain less than half, and the rest is unexplained. That table gives V, J and clone size, and the DNA gave D and trimming. The sample table lists 250,000 or so clones, 83% of them with a count of one. The ten largest clonotypes hold more than 5.5% of the sample.

Broader findings and caveats from the paper: Clinical and demographic metadata were provided uncurated, with the amount varying by source and participant.

There are 13 amino acids in the CDR3, from cysteine to phenylalanine inclusive. Just CDR3 DNA is preserved here, 39 bases in frame from base 1. CDR1 LGHDT and CDR2 YNNKEL were looked up in the germline V gene (reference sequence). Relative to germline, V is 1 base shorter and J is 6 bases shorter, with 8 bases between their ends. The collaborating institutions used their own protocols to collect whole blood in K2EDTA tubes. Collaborator samples were shipped for TCRbeta analysis as frozen whole blood, isolated PBMCs, or DNA extracted from either sample type. The chain is made from TRBV3-1 (or the pseudogene TRBV3-2) and TRBJ2-3; perhaps TRBD2 is the D gene, with 5 bases matching. This TCR was sampled from a human donor in a cohort sampled during active COVID-19. Source material: peripheral blood. The DNA is TGTGCCAGCAGCCAAGGAGGCGGGGATACGCAGTATTTT. Its protein reads: CASSQGGGDTQYF.